This TCR beta chain originates from a study of Ad26.COV2.S vaccination and SARS-CoV-2 variants. The V segment lost 6 bases and the J segment 5 bases; nucleotides outside the gene matches: 10. The CDR3 extends over 14 amino acids. Germline CDR1 GTSNPN, CDR2 SVGIG (reference sequence). Comment on this clone: Its matching antigen is unknown.

Study-level points and caveats: Vaccine and placebo recipients had similar non-spike TCR breadth. Analyses that measured TCR breadth and depth may have underestimated total T cell responses. Placebo recipients had lower spike-specific TCR breadth than vaccine recipients.

Sequencing was performed with immunoSEQ multiplex PCR; in TCRdb, only in-frame clones are kept and a portion is missing. The data show about 480,000 clones, with approximately 90% seen just once and around 13% held by the top ten. Sample treatment: some 19 received Ad26.COV2.S at low or high dose, single or two shots; about five received placebo; per-sample allocation not given. The study sampled participants on day 63 after the first vaccine or placebo injection. The study used a vaccine consisting of an Ad26 vector that expressed Wuhan-strain SARS-CoV-2 spike. The chain links TRBV30 to TRBJ2-7, with 10 bases fitting TRBD1. This receptor was obtained from a person between 18 and 65 years old who received the Ad26.COV2.S COVID-19 vaccine or a placebo. The material was peripheral blood, obtained in a trial of Ad26.COV2.S vaccine versus placebo. This CDR3 is CACAPGQGFNEQYF. The CDR3 DNA follows: TGTGCCTGTGCACCGGGACAGGGGTTCAACGAGCAGTACTTC.